This is a list of T cell receptor beta chains from one sample in a study of blood T cell repertoires in COVID-19. Assay: immunoSEQ multiplex PCR; the TCRdb copy retains only in-frame clones and omits some. The repertoire holds roughly 100,000 clones, with about 92% as singletons. Sequenced material: peripheral blood. The source of these receptors is a man aged 50-59 years with active COVID-19. Each CDR3 is given with its conserved first and last residue. The D gene is left open where the match is weak. The listing skips clone size in some rows; elsewhere it reads once, few, many or a size class.

clone size | J gene | D gene | CDR3 length | V gene | CDR3 protein | CDR3 DNA
. | TRBJ2-5 | TRBD1 | 15 | TRBV30 | CAWSPRGQGAGAQYF | TGTGCCTGGAGTCCTAGGGGACAGGGGGCCGGAGCCCAGTACTTC
. | TRBJ2-1 | TRBD2 | 15 | TRBV10-2 | CASVVLAGGPEEQFF | TGCGCCAGCGTCGTTTTAGCGGGAGGGCCAGAAGAGCAGTTCTTC
. | TRBJ2-5 | . | 13 | TRBV29-1 | CSVIQGWGETQYF | TGCAGCGTGATACAGGGATGGGGAGAGACCCAGTACTTC
. | TRBJ1-5 | . | 17 | TRBV27 | CARGGSRGISGNQPQHF | TGTGCCAGGGGTGGCTCAAGGGGTATAAGTGGCAATCAGCCCCAGCATTTT
once | TRBJ1-2 | . | 13 | TRBV28 | CASSVQASYGYTF | TGTGCCAGCAGTGTTCAGGCGTCCTATGGCTACACCTTC
. | TRBJ1-5 | . | 14 | TRBV19 | CASTPGRANQPQHF | TGTGCCAGTACCCCGGGAAGGGCAAATCAGCCCCAGCATTTT
. | TRBJ2-3 | . | 14 | TRBV10-3 | CAIRLGGPTDTQYF | TGTGCCATCAGGCTGGGGGGACCCACAGATACGCAGTATTTT
. | TRBJ2-7 | TRBD1 | 16 | TRBV6-5 | CASSYSSRQGTYEQYF | TGTGCCAGCAGTTACTCTTCTCGACAGGGAACCTACGAGCAGTACTTC
. | TRBJ1-1 | TRBD1 | 14 | TRBV2 | CASRGTGVGAEAFF | TGTGCCAGCAGGGGGACAGGGGTGGGGGCTGAAGCTTTCTTT
. | TRBJ2-6 | . | 17 | TRBV3-1/TRBV3-2 | CASSQVAVSSGANVLTF | TGTGCCAGCAGCCAGGTCGCGGTCAGCTCTGGGGCCAACGTCCTGACTTTC
. | TRBJ1-5 | TRBD1 | 15 | TRBV19 | CASSWGTGERQPQHF | TGTGCCAGTAGTTGGGGGACAGGGGAGAGACAGCCCCAGCATTTT